A selection of T cell receptor beta chains follows, all from one sample in a study of identical twins. Using its own MiXCR run on the 5' RACE reads, TCRdb lists one record per CDR3 protein. The sample records 540,000 or so distinct CDR3 sequences, under 25% being singletons. The same sample was also studied in work on yellow fever vaccine responses in identical twins.

Sequenced sample: CD4+ T cells sorted from blood. Receptors were obtained from a woman aged 18-35 years in good health. The CDR3 runs from the conserved cysteine through the conserved F or W. The order of the fields is CDR3 DNA, CDR3 protein, D gene, J gene, V gene, clone size. A D gene is named only where the DNA matches it firmly. Not every row has a clone size; where given, it reads once, few, many or a size class.

CDR3nt: TGTGCCACCAGCAGAGCGGGGCTTCAAGAGACCCAGTACTTC
CDR3aa: CATSRAGLQETQYF
d_gene: NA
j_gene: TRBJ2-5
v_gene: TRBV15
abundance: few

CDR3nt: TGTGCCAGCTCACCACTCAGGGGCGAAGGGTACAATGAGCAGTTCTTC
CDR3aa: CASSPLRGEGYNEQFF
d_gene: NA
j_gene: TRBJ2-1
v_gene: TRBV18
abundance: few

CDR3nt: TGTGCCAGCAGCCACGGGATGGGGGGTCCCGGGGAGCTGTTTTTT
CDR3aa: CASSHGMGGPGELFF
d_gene: NA
j_gene: TRBJ2-2
v_gene: TRBV3-1
abundance: NA

CDR3nt: TGTGCCAGCAGCCAAGATGGGTGGACCCAGTACTTC
CDR3aa: CASSQDGWTQYF
d_gene: NA
j_gene: TRBJ2-5
v_gene: TRBV3-1
abundance: NA

CDR3nt: TGCAGCGCCTTCCGGGACCTCGGGAATGAGCAGTTCTTC
CDR3aa: CSAFRDLGNEQFF
d_gene: NA
j_gene: TRBJ2-1
v_gene: TRBV29-1
abundance: NA

CDR3nt: TGTGCCAGCAGTCCCCAGGAGCGTCCGAACACCGGGGAGCTGTTTTTT
CDR3aa: CASSPQERPNTGELFF
d_gene: NA
j_gene: TRBJ2-2
v_gene: TRBV12-3/TRBV12-4
abundance: many

CDR3nt: TGCAGCGTTGCGGGGATCGTACCCTTTTTTAATGAGCAGTTCTTC
CDR3aa: CSVAGIVPFFNEQFF
d_gene: NA
j_gene: TRBJ2-1
v_gene: TRBV29-1
abundance: NA

CDR3nt: TGTGCCAGCAGCTTCTCATCCTTGAACAGTGCAACTAATGAAAAACTGTTTTTT
CDR3aa: CASSFSSLNSATNEKLFF
d_gene: NA
j_gene: TRBJ1-4
v_gene: TRBV11-1
abundance: NA

CDR3nt: TGTGCCACCAGTGATAGCATGGTACCCAATGAGCAGTTCTTC
CDR3aa: CATSDSMVPNEQFF
d_gene: NA
j_gene: TRBJ2-1
v_gene: TRBV24-1
abundance: few

CDR3nt: TGTGCCAGCAGGGAGGGACAGGGGGTACAAGAGACCCAGTACTTC
CDR3aa: CASREGQGVQETQYF
d_gene: TRBD1
j_gene: TRBJ2-5
v_gene: TRBV2
abundance: few

CDR3nt: TGTGCCAGCAGCTTAGATATGTGGGGGAAAGAGACCCAGTACTTC
CDR3aa: CASSLDMWGKETQYF
d_gene: NA
j_gene: TRBJ2-5
v_gene: TRBV7-8
abundance: few

CDR3nt: TGTGCCAGCACCGACTCGGTAGCGGGAGTGGCTGAGCAGTTCTTC
CDR3aa: CASTDSVAGVAEQFF
d_gene: TRBD2
j_gene: TRBJ2-1
v_gene: TRBV11-2
abundance: NA

CDR3nt: TGTGCCAGCAGCGTCAGTGACAATCAGCCCCAGCATTTT
CDR3aa: CASSVSDNQPQHF
d_gene: NA
j_gene: TRBJ1-5
v_gene: TRBV7-7
abundance: NA

CDR3nt: TGTGCTAGTGGTTTGCCTGACAGTGTGCCCCAGCATTTT
CDR3aa: CASGLPDSVPQHF
d_gene: NA
j_gene: TRBJ1-5
v_gene: TRBV12-5
abundance: NA

CDR3nt: TGTGCCAGCAGTTTACGGGACAGGGGTTTGGGTAGAAACACCGGGGAGCTGTTTTTT
CDR3aa: CASSLRDRGLGRNTGELFF
d_gene: TRBD1
j_gene: TRBJ2-2
v_gene: TRBV28
abundance: few

CDR3nt: TGTGCCAGCAGTTTAAGGACAGGGGGAACTAATGAAAAACTGTTTTTT
CDR3aa: CASSLRTGGTNEKLFF
d_gene: TRBD1
j_gene: TRBJ1-4
v_gene: TRBV12-3/TRBV12-4
abundance: NA

CDR3nt: TGCGCCAGCAGCCAAGTAGGAAGCTCCTACAATGAGCAGTTCTTC
CDR3aa: CASSQVGSSYNEQFF
d_gene: NA
j_gene: TRBJ2-1
v_gene: TRBV4-1
abundance: NA

CDR3nt: TGTGCCAGCAGCGTAACCGGGACAGGGGACTATGGCTACACCTTC
CDR3aa: CASSVTGTGDYGYTF
d_gene: TRBD1
j_gene: TRBJ1-2
v_gene: TRBV6-1
abundance: few

CDR3nt: TGCGCCAGCAGTCTAGGCGGGACGGACTCTGGAAACACCATATATTTT
CDR3aa: CASSLGGTDSGNTIYF
d_gene: NA
j_gene: TRBJ1-3
v_gene: TRBV5-1
abundance: NA

CDR3nt: TGCGCCAGCAGCCCGAACCTCGGGGGGGCCAACATTCAGTACTTC
CDR3aa: CASSPNLGGANIQYF
d_gene: TRBD2
j_gene: TRBJ2-4
v_gene: TRBV5-1
abundance: many

CDR3nt: TGCGCCAGCAGCCCAAGGAGCGGGAGGGAATACGAGCAGTACTTC
CDR3aa: CASSPRSGREYEQYF
d_gene: TRBD2
j_gene: TRBJ2-7
v_gene: TRBV5-1
abundance: NA

CDR3nt: TGCAGTGCAAGACAGGGTTCTGGAAACACCATATATTTT
CDR3aa: CSARQGSGNTIYF
d_gene: TRBD1
j_gene: TRBJ1-3
v_gene: TRBV20-1
abundance: NA

CDR3nt: TGTGCCAGCAGCCAAGGACAGGGGGCAACCGGGGAGCTGTTTTTT
CDR3aa: CASSQGQGATGELFF
d_gene: TRBD1
j_gene: TRBJ2-2
v_gene: TRBV14
abundance: NA

CDR3nt: TGTGCCAGTAGTATAGTTGGAGATACGCAGTATTTT
CDR3aa: CASSIVGDTQYF
d_gene: NA
j_gene: TRBJ2-3
v_gene: TRBV19
abundance: few

CDR3nt: TGTGCCAGCAGCTCGGGACTAGCGGGAGGGCCGGATACGCAGTATTTT
CDR3aa: CASSSGLAGGPDTQYF
d_gene: TRBD2
j_gene: TRBJ2-3
v_gene: TRBV11-3
abundance: NA

CDR3nt: TGTGCCAGCAGTCTGCAGGGGACCCCCTACAATGAGCAGTTCTTC
CDR3aa: CASSLQGTPYNEQFF
d_gene: NA
j_gene: TRBJ2-1
v_gene: TRBV12-3/TRBV12-4
abundance: few

CDR3nt: TGTGCCAGCAGTTTGCCCCACAAGAAGCAGTTCTTC
CDR3aa: CASSLPHKKQFF
d_gene: NA
j_gene: TRBJ2-1
v_gene: TRBV28
abundance: NA

CDR3nt: TGCGCCAGCCGAAACGGCGGGAACACTGAAGCTTTCTTT
CDR3aa: CASRNGGNTEAFF
d_gene: NA
j_gene: TRBJ1-1
v_gene: TRBV5-1
abundance: few

CDR3nt: TGCAGTGTCCAGACGTACAATGAGCAGTTCTTC
CDR3aa: CSVQTYNEQFF
d_gene: NA
j_gene: TRBJ2-1
v_gene: TRBV20-1
abundance: NA

CDR3nt: TGCAGTGCTAGAGAAGGGTACTCCACTAATGAAAAACTGTTTTTT
CDR3aa: CSAREGYSTNEKLFF
d_gene: NA
j_gene: TRBJ1-4
v_gene: TRBV20-1
abundance: NA

CDR3nt: TGCAGTGCTAATGTTCCGGGCACAGATACGCAGTATTTT
CDR3aa: CSANVPGTDTQYF
d_gene: NA
j_gene: TRBJ2-3
v_gene: TRBV20-1
abundance: NA

CDR3nt: TGTGCCAGCAGCCGCCGCCGGGACAGCCAAGAGACCCAGTACTTC
CDR3aa: CASSRRRDSQETQYF
d_gene: TRBD1
j_gene: TRBJ2-5
v_gene: TRBV4-2
abundance: NA

CDR3nt: TGTGCCAGCACCCTGGGGACTAGCGGCTCTGATGAGCAGTTCTTC
CDR3aa: CASTLGTSGSDEQFF
d_gene: TRBD2
j_gene: TRBJ2-1
v_gene: TRBV28
abundance: NA

CDR3nt: TGTGCCAGCAGTCGAGGTGGGGGGACTGAAGCTTTCTTT
CDR3aa: CASSRGGGTEAFF
d_gene: NA
j_gene: TRBJ1-1
v_gene: TRBV3-1
abundance: many

CDR3nt: TGTGCCAGCAGTCCCCCGGGACACATGAACACTGAAGCTTTCTTT
CDR3aa: CASSPPGHMNTEAFF
d_gene: NA
j_gene: TRBJ1-1
v_gene: TRBV12-3/TRBV12-4
abundance: NA

CDR3nt: TGTGCCAGCAGTTTCAACGTTAATGGCTACACCTTC
CDR3aa: CASSFNVNGYTF
d_gene: NA
j_gene: TRBJ1-2
v_gene: TRBV28
abundance: few

CDR3nt: TGCAGTGCTAGGAGGGACTCTGGGGCCAACGTCCTGACTTTC
CDR3aa: CSARRDSGANVLTF
d_gene: NA
j_gene: TRBJ2-6
v_gene: TRBV20-1
abundance: NA

CDR3nt: TGTGCCAGCAGCCCCCAGAGAAACACCGGGGAGCTGTTTTTT
CDR3aa: CASSPQRNTGELFF
d_gene: NA
j_gene: TRBJ2-2
v_gene: TRBV7-8
abundance: few

CDR3nt: TGTGCCAGCAGATACACAGCGGGCCCTCCGATCTTC
CDR3aa: CASRYTAGPPIF
d_gene: NA
j_gene: TRBJ2-1
v_gene: TRBV2
abundance: NA

CDR3nt: TGCGCCAGCAGCTTGTGGAGACTAGCGGGAGGGCCCGAGGCTGAGCAGTTCTTC
CDR3aa: CASSLWRLAGGPEAEQFF
d_gene: TRBD2
j_gene: TRBJ2-1
v_gene: TRBV5-1
abundance: many